This is a list of T cell receptor beta chains from one sample in a study of blood T cell repertoires in COVID-19. The data were produced by immunoSEQ multiplex PCR, yet TCRdb's version contains in-frame clones alone and is incomplete. The sample yields tens of thousands of clones, 88% seen once. The sample taken for sequencing was peripheral blood. The source of these receptors is a human donor in a cohort sampled during active COVID-19. Both conserved end residues are part of each CDR3. A D gene is named only where the DNA matches it firmly. Clone size, where shown, is once, few, many, or a class for clones that have expanded.

V: TRBV29-1
J: TRBJ1-2
size: -
D: -
DNA: TGCAGCTCCCGTCCTATACCGGAGGGAATTTATGGCTACACCTTC
CDR3: CSSRPIPEGIYGYTF

V: TRBV21-1
J: TRBJ2-3
size: -
D: -
DNA: TGTGCCAGCAGCAAAGCGCATCTAGCGGGGGGGGATACGCAGTATTTT
CDR3: CASSKAHLAGGDTQYF

V: TRBV24-1
J: TRBJ2-5
size: -
D: TRBD2
DNA: TGTGCCACCAGTGATCCTAGGACTAGCGGGGAGACCCAGTACTTC
CDR3: CATSDPRTSGETQYF

V: TRBV5-1
J: TRBJ2-7
size: -
D: -
DNA: TGCGCCAGCAGCTTGGAACAGGTCTCCTACGAGCAGTACTTC
CDR3: CASSLEQVSYEQYF

V: TRBV11-2
J: TRBJ1-6
size: -
D: -
DNA: TGTGCCAGCGCCCGGAGGGGTAACTCCTATAATTCACCCCTCCACTTT
CDR3: CASARRGNSYNSPLHF

V: TRBV11-3
J: TRBJ2-7
size: -
D: TRBD2
DNA: TGTGCCAGCAGCCGACAGCGGGAGGCGACCTACGAGCAGTACTTC
CDR3: CASSRQREATYEQYF

V: TRBV5-1
J: TRBJ2-5
size: -
D: TRBD2
DNA: TGCGCCAGCAGCGAGGGACTAGCGAGCGGGACCCAGTACTTC
CDR3: CASSEGLASGTQYF

V: TRBV24-1
J: TRBJ2-7
size: -
D: -
DNA: TGTGCCACCAGTGACTCCCAGGTATCCGAGCAGTACTTC
CDR3: CATSDSQVSEQYF

V: TRBV4-2
J: TRBJ2-7
size: once
D: -
DNA: TGTGCCAGCAGCCAACCGGGTCTCGCCTACGAGCAGTACTTC
CDR3: CASSQPGLAYEQYF

V: TRBV3-1/TRBV3-2
J: TRBJ2-3
size: once
D: TRBD2
DNA: TGTGCCAGCAGCCAAGAGGGAGGGAGGGATACGCAGTATTTT
CDR3: CASSQEGGRDTQYF

V: TRBV11-1
J: TRBJ2-1
size: -
D: -
DNA: TGTGCCAGCAGCTTAGACCTAGGCGCCTACAATGAGCAGTTCTTC
CDR3: CASSLDLGAYNEQFF

V: TRBV12-3/TRBV12-4
J: TRBJ1-2
size: -
D: TRBD1
DNA: TGTGCCAGCAGTTCGGACAGGGTAGGCTACACCTTC
CDR3: CASSSDRVGYTF

V: TRBV9
J: TRBJ1-6
size: -
D: -
DNA: TGTGCCAGCAGCGCCGGGCCGAGAAGACAGAGCTCCTATAATTCACCCCTCCACTTT
CDR3: CASSAGPRRQSSYNSPLHF

V: TRBV28
J: TRBJ2-7
size: -
D: TRBD1
DNA: TGTGCCAGCAGTTTACACCGGGACAGGGGCCGATACGAGCAGTACTTC
CDR3: CASSLHRDRGRYEQYF

V: TRBV5-6
J: TRBJ2-3
size: -
D: -
DNA: TGTGCCAGCAGCTTGCGGGGCACAGATACGCAGTATTTT
CDR3: CASSLRGTDTQYF

V: TRBV18
J: TRBJ2-3
size: -
D: TRBD2
DNA: TGTGCCAGCTCACCACCCTCTAGACCACTAGCGGGAGAAAGCACAGATACGCAGTATTTT
CDR3: CASSPPSRPLAGESTDTQYF

V: TRBV6-2/TRBV6-3
J: TRBJ2-7
size: once
D: -
DNA: TGTGCCAGCAGTTCCGCCTACGAGCAGTACTTC
CDR3: CASSSAYEQYF

V: TRBV5-1
J: TRBJ2-5
size: -
D: -
DNA: TGCGCCAGCAGAGAGAGGGTTAGGGGGGAGACCCAGTACTTC
CDR3: CASRERVRGETQYF

V: TRBV2
J: TRBJ1-5
size: few
D: TRBD1
DNA: TGTGCCAGCAGTGAATGGGGAAACAGGGGGCTGCCGGTATCTGATAGCAATCAGCCCCAGCATTTT
CDR3: CASSEWGNRGLPVSDSNQPQHF

V: TRBV24-1
J: TRBJ2-1
size: -
D: -
DNA: TGTGCCACCAGTGATTTGCTCCAGGGTCGACAGTTCTTC
CDR3: CATSDLLQGRQFF

V: TRBV24-1
J: TRBJ2-2
size: -
D: -
DNA: TGTGCCACCAGTGATTTTCGGGCGAACACCGGGGAGCTGTTTTTT
CDR3: CATSDFRANTGELFF

V: TRBV6-5
J: TRBJ2-1
size: -
D: -
DNA: TGTGCCAGCAGTTACACGCGGATTAATGAGCAGTTCTTC
CDR3: CASSYTRINEQFF

V: TRBV18
J: TRBJ2-1
size: once
D: -
DNA: TGTGCCAGCTCACCACCCGTGGTAGGCGGCAATGAGCAGTTCTTC
CDR3: CASSPPVVGGNEQFF

V: TRBV3-1/TRBV3-2
J: TRBJ2-1
size: -
D: TRBD2
DNA: TGTGCCAGCAGCCAAGATGGAGGCGGGAGAGTCAGTGAGCAGTTCTTC
CDR3: CASSQDGGGRVSEQFF

V: TRBV7-9
J: TRBJ2-1
size: -
D: -
DNA: TGTGCCAGCAGCTTAGGGCAGATCTACAATGAGCAGTTCTTC
CDR3: CASSLGQIYNEQFF

V: TRBV24-1
J: TRBJ2-7
size: few
D: -
DNA: TGTGCCACCAGTGATAACAGGAATATCGACGAGCAGTACTTC
CDR3: CATSDNRNIDEQYF

V: TRBV19
J: TRBJ2-3
size: -
D: TRBD2
DNA: TGTGCCAGTAAGGTGCGGGAGGTAGGAGATACGCAGTATTTT
CDR3: CASKVREVGDTQYF